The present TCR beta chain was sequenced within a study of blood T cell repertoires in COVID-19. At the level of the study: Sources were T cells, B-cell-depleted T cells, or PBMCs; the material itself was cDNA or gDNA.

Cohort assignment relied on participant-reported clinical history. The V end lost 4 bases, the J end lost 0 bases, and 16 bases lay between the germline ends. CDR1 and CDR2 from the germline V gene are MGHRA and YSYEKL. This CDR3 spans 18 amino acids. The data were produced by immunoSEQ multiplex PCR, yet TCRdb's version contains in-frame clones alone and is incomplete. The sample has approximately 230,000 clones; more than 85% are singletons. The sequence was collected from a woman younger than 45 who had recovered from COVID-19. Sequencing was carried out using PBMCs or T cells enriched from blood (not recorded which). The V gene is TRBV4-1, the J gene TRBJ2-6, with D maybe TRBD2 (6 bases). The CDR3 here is CASSPTSTSSSGANVLTF. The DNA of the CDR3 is TGCGCCAGCAGCCCCACTAGCACCTCGAGCTCTGGGGCCAACGTCCTGACTTTC.